This T cell receptor (beta chain) was found in a study of early T cells in non-severe SARS-CoV-2 infection. Trimming pared 5 bases from V and 2 bases from J, leaving 16 bases between. This CDR3 comprises 15 residues. Germline lookup yields CDR1 MDHEN and CDR2 SYDVKM. TCRdb fed the 5' RACE reads into MiXCR, producing one record per CDR3 protein. The repertoire has tens of thousands of distinct CDR3 sequences, about 12% of them found once; the top ten carry approximately 3.9%. This clonotype was seen many times. Its antigen remains unidentified. Study-level results: VDJdb matching skewed toward anti-spike CD8 responses, missing private and CD4 specificities.

The V call is TRBV28, the J call TRBJ2-7, with a tentative D call TRBD2 (5 bases). The sequence was obtained from an adult who was a healthcare worker with PCR-confirmed SARS-CoV-2 infection or an uninfected control (not recorded which). The sample was whole blood. The CDR3 coding sequence is TGTGCCAGCAGTCCCCCGGGAACCCTCGCCTACGAGCAGTACTTC. Protein sequence: CASSPPGTLAYEQYF.